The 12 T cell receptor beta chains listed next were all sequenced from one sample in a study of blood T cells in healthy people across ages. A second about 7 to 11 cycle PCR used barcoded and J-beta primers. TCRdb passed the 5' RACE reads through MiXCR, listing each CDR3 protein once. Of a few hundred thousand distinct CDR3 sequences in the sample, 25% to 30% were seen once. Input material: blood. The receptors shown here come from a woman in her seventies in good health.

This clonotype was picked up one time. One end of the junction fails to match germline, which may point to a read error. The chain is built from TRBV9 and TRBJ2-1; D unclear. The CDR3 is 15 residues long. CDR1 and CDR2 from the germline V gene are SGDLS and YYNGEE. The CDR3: CVGSVSPLSEANPLF. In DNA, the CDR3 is TGTGTCGGCAGCGTGTCACCACTTAGTGAGGCAAACCCACTCTTC.

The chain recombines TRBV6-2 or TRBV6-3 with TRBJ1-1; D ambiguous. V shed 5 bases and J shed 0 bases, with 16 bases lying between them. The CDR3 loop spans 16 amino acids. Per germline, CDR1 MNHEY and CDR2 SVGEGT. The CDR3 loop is CASSKKVVVMNTEAFF. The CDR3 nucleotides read TGTGCCAGCAGTAAGAAAGTGGTGGTCATGAACACTGAAGCTTTCTTT.

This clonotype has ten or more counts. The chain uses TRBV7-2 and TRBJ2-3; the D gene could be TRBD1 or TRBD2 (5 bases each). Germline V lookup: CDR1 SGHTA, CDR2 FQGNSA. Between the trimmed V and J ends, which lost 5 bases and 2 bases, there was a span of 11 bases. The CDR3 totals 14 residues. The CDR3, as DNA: TGTGCCAGCAGCCCCCCGGGACCCACAGATACGCAGTATTTT. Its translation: CASSPPGPTDTQYF.

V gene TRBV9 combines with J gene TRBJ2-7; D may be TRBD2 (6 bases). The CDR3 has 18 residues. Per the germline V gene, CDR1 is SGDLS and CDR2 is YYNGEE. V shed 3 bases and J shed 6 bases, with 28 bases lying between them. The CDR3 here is CASSENPLRDGLGCEQYF. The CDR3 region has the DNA TGTGCCAGCAGCGAAAACCCCTTGCGGGACGGCCTAGGTTGCGAGCAGTACTTC.

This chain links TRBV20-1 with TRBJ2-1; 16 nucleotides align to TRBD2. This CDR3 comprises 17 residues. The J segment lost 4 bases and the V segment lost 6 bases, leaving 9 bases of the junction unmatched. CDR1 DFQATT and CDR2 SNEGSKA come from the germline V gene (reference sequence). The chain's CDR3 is CSAPGTSGRAGYNEQFF. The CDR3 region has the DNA TGCAGTGCCCCCGGGACTAGCGGGAGGGCAGGGTACAATGAGCAGTTCTTC.

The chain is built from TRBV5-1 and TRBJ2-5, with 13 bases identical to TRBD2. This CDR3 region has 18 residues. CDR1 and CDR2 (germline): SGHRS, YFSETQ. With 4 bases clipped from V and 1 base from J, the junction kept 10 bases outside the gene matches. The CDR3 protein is CASSLRLAGGTSQETQYF. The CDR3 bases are TGCGCCAGCAGCCTACGACTAGCGGGGGGCACCTCCCAAGAGACCCAGTACTTC.

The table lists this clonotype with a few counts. Here the CDR3 DNA reads TGTGCCATCAGTGAGTCAAGGGCCCGCTACGGGCAGTACTTC. It encodes CAISESRARYGQYF. This sequence joins TRBV10-3 and TRBJ2-5; D ambiguous. CDR1 ENHRY and CDR2 SYGVKD come from the germline V gene. The CDR3 runs 14 residues. The V gene lost 0 bases and the J gene lost 11 bases, with 16 bases spanning the gap.

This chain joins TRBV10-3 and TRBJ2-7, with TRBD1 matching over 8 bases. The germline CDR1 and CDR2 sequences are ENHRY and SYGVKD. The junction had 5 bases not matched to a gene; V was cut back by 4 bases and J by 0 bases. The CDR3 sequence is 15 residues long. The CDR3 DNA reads TGTGCCATCAGTGCCGGGACAGGAGGCTCCTACGAGCAGTACTTC. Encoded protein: CAISAGTGGSYEQYF.

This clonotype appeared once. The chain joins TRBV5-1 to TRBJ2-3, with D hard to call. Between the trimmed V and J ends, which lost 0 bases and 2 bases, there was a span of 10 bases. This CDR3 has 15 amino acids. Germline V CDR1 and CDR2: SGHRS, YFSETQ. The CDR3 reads CASSLEGVATDTQYF. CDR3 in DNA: TGCGCCAGCAGCTTGGAAGGTGTAGCCACAGATACGCAGTATTTT.

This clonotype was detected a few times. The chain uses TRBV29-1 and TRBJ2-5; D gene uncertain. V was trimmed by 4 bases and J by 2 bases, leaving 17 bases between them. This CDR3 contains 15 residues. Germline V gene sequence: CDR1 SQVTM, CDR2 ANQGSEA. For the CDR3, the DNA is TGCAGCGTTGTATGGAGCTCGAGGAGTCAAGAGACCCAGTACTTC. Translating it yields CSVVWSSRSQETQYF.

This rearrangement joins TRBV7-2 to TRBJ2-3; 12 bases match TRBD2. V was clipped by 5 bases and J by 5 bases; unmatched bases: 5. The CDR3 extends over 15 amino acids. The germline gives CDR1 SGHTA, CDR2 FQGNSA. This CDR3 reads CASSPSGGARDTQYF. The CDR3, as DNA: TGTGCCAGCAGCCCTAGCGGGGGGGCCAGAGATACGCAGTATTTT.

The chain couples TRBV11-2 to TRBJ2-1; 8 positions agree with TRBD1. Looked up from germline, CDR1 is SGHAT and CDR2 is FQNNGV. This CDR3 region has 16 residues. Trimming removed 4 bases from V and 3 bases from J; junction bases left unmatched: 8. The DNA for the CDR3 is TGTGCCAGCAGCTCCCGGCGGACAGGGCGCTACAATGAGCAGTTCTTC. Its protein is CASSSRRTGRYNEQFF.